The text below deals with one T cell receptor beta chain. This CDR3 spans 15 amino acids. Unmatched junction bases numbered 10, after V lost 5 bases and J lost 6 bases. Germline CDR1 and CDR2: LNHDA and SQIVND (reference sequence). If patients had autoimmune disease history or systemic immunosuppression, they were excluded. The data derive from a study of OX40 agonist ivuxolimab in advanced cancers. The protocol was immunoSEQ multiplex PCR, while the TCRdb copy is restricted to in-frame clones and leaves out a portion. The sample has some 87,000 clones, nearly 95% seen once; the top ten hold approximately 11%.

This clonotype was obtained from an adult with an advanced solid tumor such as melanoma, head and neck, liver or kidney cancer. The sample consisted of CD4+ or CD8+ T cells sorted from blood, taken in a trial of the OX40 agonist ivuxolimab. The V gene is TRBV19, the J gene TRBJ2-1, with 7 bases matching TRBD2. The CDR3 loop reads CASSLSHLAANEQFF. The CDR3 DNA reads TGTGCCAGTAGTCTATCTCACCTAGCGGCCAATGAGCAGTTCTTC.